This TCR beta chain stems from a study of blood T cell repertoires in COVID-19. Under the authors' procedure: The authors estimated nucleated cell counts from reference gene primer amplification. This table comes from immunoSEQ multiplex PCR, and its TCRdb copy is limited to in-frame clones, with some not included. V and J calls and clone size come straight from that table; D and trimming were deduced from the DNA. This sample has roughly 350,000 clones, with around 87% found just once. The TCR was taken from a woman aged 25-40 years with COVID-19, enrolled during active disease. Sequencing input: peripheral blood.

CDR3 DNA: TGCGCCAGCAGCCCGAACAGACAGGCCAACCGCGCGGGCTTCGGGTGGTACGAGCAGTACTTC. The encoded protein is CASSPNRQANRAGFGWYEQYF. The gene calls are TRBV5-1 and TRBJ2-7, with D possibly being TRBD1 (6 bases). The CDR3 loop spans 21 amino acids. In germline, CDR1 is SGHRS, CDR2 YFSETQ. Trimming left V 4 bases short and J 4 bases short, with 36 bases between.